What follows are 23 T cell receptor beta chains derived from one specimen sequenced in a study of blood T cell repertoires in COVID-19. Using immunoSEQ multiplex PCR, the repertoire was profiled, and TCRdb retains in-frame clones only, with some absent. The table has 40,000 to 60,000 clones, roughly 89% seen once. What was sequenced was peripheral blood. The receptors originated from a man aged 50 or older with acute or convalescent COVID-19.

Here the CDR3 reads CASSKPLHSLSYGYTF. DNA for the CDR3: TGTGCCAGCTCTAAGCCCCTCCACAGCCTATCCTATGGCTACACCTTC. This chain connects TRBV28 to TRBJ1-2; D unresolved. The CDR3 contains 16 residues. CDR1 is MDHEN and CDR2 is SYDVKM in the germline V gene. V lost 8 bases and J lost 4, with 23 bases in between.

This clone occurred a few times. This sequence joins TRBV7-2 and TRBJ1-1, with 10 bases fitting TRBD1. The V gene's germline CDR1 is SGHTA and CDR2 FQGNSA. V trimming: 5 bases; J trimming: 4 bases; junction bases outside the gene matches: 10. This CDR3 has 16 amino acids. For the CDR3, the DNA is TGTGCCAGCAGCCCCCGGACAGGGGGAAGGGGCACTGAAGCTTTCTTT. This sequence encodes CASSPRTGGRGTEAFF.

The V and J genes are TRBV21-1 and TRBJ1-4; the table's D call TRBD1 went unverified against the DNA. TRBV21-1 is designated a pseudogene. This CDR3 is 18 amino acids long. CDR3 region: CASSKEALMTGDNRKLFF. DNA of the CDR3: TGTGCCAGCAGCAAAGAAGCCCTAATGACAGGGGATAATAGGAAACTGTTTTTT.

This chain links TRBV11-2 with TRBJ2-5, with 7 bases lining up with TRBD2. This CDR3 comprises 16 residues. CDR1 is SGHAT and CDR2 is FQNNGV in the germline V gene. The trim removed 4 bases at V and 4 bases at J, leaving 12 bases unmatched. This CDR3 reads CASSSQPGRALETQYF. The CDR3 nucleotides read TGTGCCAGCAGCTCCCAACCAGGGAGGGCTCTAGAGACCCAGTACTTC.

This clone has only a few counts. This sequence joins TRBV7-9 and TRBJ2-1; 7 positions match TRBD1. Germline CDR1 reads SEHNR; CDR2 reads FQNEAQ (reference sequence). The CDR3 is 17 residues long. Trimming removed 4 bases from V and 0 bases from J; junction bases left unmatched: 9. CDR3 in DNA: TGTGCCAGCAGCTCACCCACAGGGGCCCACTCCTACAATGAGCAGTTCTTC. It specifies CASSSPTGAHSYNEQFF.

The chain joins TRBV7-9 to TRBJ1-6; TRBD1 matches 8 bases. Germline-derived CDR1 and CDR2 are SEHNR and FQNEAQ (reference sequence). V dropped 0 bases and J dropped 7; count of bases not matched to a gene: 5. This CDR3 has 16 amino acids. The CDR3 DNA follows: TGTGCCAGCAGCTTAGCCCGGACAGGGAAGAATTCACCCCTCCACTTT. Its translation is CASSLARTGKNSPLHF.

V and J are TRBV7-2 and TRBJ2-1, with 8 bases identical to TRBD2. Per germline, CDR1 SGHTA and CDR2 FQGNSA. Unmatched junction bases numbered 5, after V lost 5 bases and J lost 8 bases. The CDR3 covers 13 residues. Here the CDR3 reads CASSQTSDHEQFF. The CDR3 DNA reads as TGTGCCAGCAGCCAGACTAGCGATCATGAGCAGTTCTTC.

The V call is TRBV18, the J call TRBJ1-2, with D unclear. The CDR3 has 15 residues. Trimming shortened V by 0 bases and J by 3 bases, and 11 bases separated the two germline ends. CDR1 and CDR2 (germline): KGHSH, LQKENI. The CDR3: CASSPPRNSYYGYTF. The CDR3 DNA follows: TGTGCCAGCTCACCACCGAGGAATAGTTACTATGGCTACACCTTC.

The rearrangement joins TRBV7-2 to TRBJ2-4; D is possibly TRBD1 (5 bases). The CDR3 totals 13 residues. Per the germline V gene, CDR1 is SGHTA and CDR2 is FQGNSA. Trimming left V 8 bases short and J 6 bases short, with 14 bases between. The DNA for the CDR3 is TGTGCCAGCGGGTATTGGGGCTCAAACATTCAGTACTTC. As protein: CASGYWGSNIQYF. Looking up the rest from reference TRBV7-2 and TRBJ2-4 gives the full variable domain: GAGVSQSPSNKVTEKGKDVELRCDPISGHTALYWYRQSLGQGLEFLIYFQGNSAPDKSGLPSDRFSAERTGGSVSTLTIQRTQQEDSAVYLCASGYWGSNIQYFGAGTRLSVL.

V is TRBV5-1 and J is TRBJ2-1, with 10 bases that match TRBD2. The CDR3 runs 15 residues. The germline V gene has CDR1 SGHRS and CDR2 YFSETQ. V dropped 2 bases and J dropped 8; count of bases not matched to a gene: 7. Here the CDR3 DNA reads TGCGCCAGCAGCTTACAGCGGGGGGGCGGTTATGAGCAGTTCTTC. This translates into CASSLQRGGGYEQFF.

This sequence joins TRBV30 and TRBJ1-6; no firm D call. The CDR3 loop spans 14 amino acids. From germline, CDR1 is GTSNPN and CDR2 SVGIG (reference sequence). Trimming shortened V by 5 bases and J by 0 bases, and 8 bases separated the two germline ends. This CDR3 reads CAWGEGSYNSPLHF. The CDR3 nucleotides are TGTGCCTGGGGGGAGGGCTCCTATAATTCACCCCTCCACTTT.

The rearrangement uses TRBV10-1 and TRBJ2-5; TRBD1 matches at 10 bases. J lost 4 bases, V lost 6 bases, and 8 bases had no gene match. Germline V gives CDR1 WNHNN, CDR2 SYGVQD (reference sequence). The CDR3 is 15 amino acids. CDR3 in amino acids: CASSTGTGERETQYF. DNA for the CDR3: TGCGCCAGCAGCACCGGGACAGGGGAGCGAGAGACCCAGTACTTC.

The V gene is TRBV4-1, the J gene TRBJ2-7; 8 nucleotides match TRBD2. The V and J ends lost 1 base and 2 bases, in that order; junction bases with no gene match: 4. The V gene's germline CDR1 is MGHRA and CDR2 YSYEKL. This CDR3 region has 15 residues. The CDR3: CASSQAPGGAYEQYF. Here the CDR3 DNA reads TGCGCCAGCAGCCAAGCCCCGGGGGGGGCCTACGAGCAGTACTTC.

The genes are TRBV6-2 or TRBV6-3 and TRBJ1-1; no clear D. V was pared by 4 bases and J by 1 base, with 10 bases between. The germline V gene encodes CDR1 MNHEY and CDR2 SVGEGT. The CDR3 is 14 residues long. The DNA of the CDR3 is TGTGCCAGCAGTTCCTTCCCCCCGAACACTGAAGCTTTCTTT. Translating gives CASSSFPPNTEAFF.

The chain joins TRBV7-9 to TRBJ2-3; D may be TRBD1 (6 bases). CDR1 is SEHNR and CDR2 is FQNEAQ in the germline V gene (reference sequence). This CDR3 has 13 residues. Between the trimmed V and J ends, which lost 8 bases and 4 bases, there was a span of 13 bases. The CDR3 sequence: CASREQGADTQYF. The CDR3 region has the DNA TGTGCCAGCCGGGAACAGGGCGCAGATACGCAGTATTTT.

J is TRBJ2-6 and V is TRBV5-1, with D tentatively TRBD1 (5 bases). V was pared by 1 base and J by 2 bases, with 10 bases between. The CDR3 consists of 16 residues. Germline CDR1 reads SGHRS; CDR2 reads YFSETQ. CDR3 loop: CASSLLEGAGANVLTF. CDR3 nucleotide sequence: TGCGCCAGCAGCTTGCTGGAAGGGGCTGGGGCCAACGTCCTGACTTTC.

The chain links TRBV19 to TRBJ1-5; TRBD1 agrees at 8 bases. From germline, CDR1 is LNHDA and CDR2 SQIVND (reference sequence). V was pared by 4 bases and J by 2 bases, with 7 bases of the junction left unmatched. The CDR3 sequence is 16 residues long. The CDR3 protein is CASSTGQGFGNQPQHF. CDR3 DNA: TGTGCCAGTAGTACCGGACAGGGCTTCGGCAATCAGCCCCAGCATTTT.

A few counts support this clone. V gene TRBV28 combines with J gene TRBJ2-1; 9 nucleotides line up with TRBD2. The ends lost 6 bases at V and 4 bases at J; junction bases unmatched: 4. Per the germline V gene, CDR1 is MDHEN and CDR2 is SYDVKM. CDR3 size: 14 residues. The chain's CDR3 is CASRAGGQYNEQFF. CDR3 DNA sequence: TGTGCCAGCAGAGCGGGGGGCCAGTACAATGAGCAGTTCTTC.

The chain couples TRBV19 to TRBJ2-2; 12 nucleotides match TRBD2. Germline lookup yields CDR1 LNHDA and CDR2 SQIVND (reference sequence). The CDR3 contains 17 residues. After removal of 2 bases from V and 6 bases from J, the junction contained 7 bases not matched to a gene. The CDR3 here is CASSIRRLAGAAGELFF. The CDR3 DNA reads as TGTGCCAGTAGTATACGTCGACTAGCGGGAGCGGCCGGGGAGCTGTTTTTT.

This chain links TRBV6-5 with TRBJ2-7; no reliable D call. CDR1 MNHEY and CDR2 SVGAGI come from the germline V gene. Trimming cost V 5 bases and J 5 bases, with 7 bases left between them. The CDR3 extends over 11 amino acids. CDR3 in DNA: TGTGCCAGCAGTATCTCGGACGAGCAGTACTTC. Protein sequence: CASSISDEQYF.

The rearrangement uses TRBV27 and TRBJ2-6; possibly TRBD2 for D (6 bases). V gave up 5 bases and J gave up 2 bases, with 19 bases separating them. The germline gives CDR1 MNHEY, CDR2 SMNVEV (reference sequence). This CDR3 has 18 amino acids. Here the CDR3 DNA reads TGTGCCAGCAGTCCAGTGATCCGACTAGTGCCTGGGGCCAACGTCCTGACTTTC. It translates to CASSPVIRLVPGANVLTF. Looking up the rest from reference TRBV27 and TRBJ2-6 gives the full variable domain: EAQVTQNPRYLITVTGKKLTVTCSQNMNHEYMSWYRQDPGLGLRQIYYSMNVEVTDKGDVPEGYKVSRKEKRNFPLILESPSPNQTSLYFCASSPVIRLVPGANVLTFGAGSRLTVL.

The chain uses TRBV4-3 and TRBJ1-6; 9 bases match TRBD1. The CDR3 has 18 residues. V was clipped by 0 bases and J by 10 bases; unmatched bases: 13. CDR1 and CDR2 from the germline V gene are LGHNA and YSLEER. For the CDR3, the DNA is TGCGCCAGCAGCCAAGATCGGGGACAGGGCGGGAACCGGTCACCCCTCCACTTT. Encoded protein: CASSQDRGQGGNRSPLHF.

This clone was found a few times. One end of the junction varies from germline; a read error may be responsible. The gene calls are TRBV28 and TRBJ2-7, with D tentatively TRBD1 (6 bases). In germline, CDR1 is MDHEN, CDR2 SYDVKM. There are 13 residues in the CDR3. The CDR3 reads CASTSTGWTVWDF. The DNA for the CDR3 is TGTGCCAGCACCTCCACAGGGTGGACTGTCTGGGACTTC.